These T cell receptor beta chains were read from a single sample in a study of technical replicates of blood from several donors. This table comes from immunoSEQ multiplex PCR, and its TCRdb copy is limited to in-frame clones, with some not included. The sample comprises about 83,000 clones, around nine tenths of which are singletons, and around 0.25% rests with the top ten. The sequencing input was T cells isolated from PBMCs. The receptors derive from a human donor in good health. Each CDR3 is given with its conserved first and last residue. The D gene is left open where the match is weak. A clone size is listed for some rows: how often the clone was seen (once, few, many), or a class if it is expanded.

j_gene: TRBJ1-3
d_gene: -
v_gene: TRBV28
abundance: -
CDR3aa: CASSPARGSGNTIYF
CDR3nt: TGTGCCAGCAGCCCAGCCCGAGGCTCTGGAAACACCATATATTTT

j_gene: TRBJ2-1
d_gene: TRBD1
v_gene: TRBV7-6
abundance: -
CDR3aa: CASSSTQGVPYNEQFF
CDR3nt: TGTGCCAGCAGCTCAACGCAGGGGGTCCCCTACAATGAGCAGTTCTTC

j_gene: TRBJ2-1
d_gene: -
v_gene: TRBV12-5
abundance: -
CDR3aa: CASAQPPINEQFF
CDR3nt: TGTGCTAGTGCCCAACCCCCTATCAATGAGCAGTTCTTC

j_gene: TRBJ1-3
d_gene: -
v_gene: TRBV7-2
abundance: -
CDR3aa: CASSPHPRSGNTIYF
CDR3nt: TGTGCCAGCAGCCCTCATCCGCGCTCTGGAAACACCATATATTTT

j_gene: TRBJ2-1
d_gene: -
v_gene: TRBV5-4
abundance: -
CDR3aa: CASSLTEVQFF
CDR3nt: TGTGCCAGCAGCTTGACTGAGGTCCAGTTCTTC

j_gene: TRBJ1-5
d_gene: TRBD1
v_gene: TRBV18
abundance: once
CDR3aa: CASSGQGMGNQPQHF
CDR3nt: TGTGCCAGCTCAGGACAGGGCATGGGCAATCAGCCCCAGCATTTT

j_gene: TRBJ2-3
d_gene: -
v_gene: TRBV2
abundance: once
CDR3aa: CASSEGQSTDTQYF
CDR3nt: TGTGCCAGCAGTGAAGGACAGAGCACAGATACGCAGTATTTT

j_gene: TRBJ2-1
d_gene: -
v_gene: TRBV6-6
abundance: -
CDR3aa: CASSYEGNEQFF
CDR3nt: TGTGCCAGCAGTTACGAGGGAAATGAGCAGTTCTTC

j_gene: TRBJ1-2
d_gene: -
v_gene: TRBV5-4
abundance: -
CDR3aa: CASSLTWGGRDGYTF
CDR3nt: TGTGCCAGCAGCTTGACCTGGGGGGGCAGGGATGGCTACACCTTC

j_gene: TRBJ2-6
d_gene: -
v_gene: TRBV19
abundance: -
CDR3aa: CASSRLNRAGANVLTF
CDR3nt: TGTGCCAGCAGCCGACTAAACAGGGCTGGGGCCAACGTCCTGACTTTC

j_gene: TRBJ1-5
d_gene: TRBD1
v_gene: TRBV27
abundance: -
CDR3aa: CASSTGTGRKPQHF
CDR3nt: TGTGCCAGCAGCACCGGGACAGGGAGGAAACCCCAGCATTTT

j_gene: TRBJ1-4
d_gene: -
v_gene: TRBV14
abundance: -
CDR3aa: CASSLDRFHEKLFF
CDR3nt: TGTGCCAGCAGCCTTGACAGGTTCCATGAAAAACTGTTTTTT

j_gene: TRBJ1-4
d_gene: -
v_gene: TRBV28
abundance: -
CDR3aa: CASSPSGGGEKLFF
CDR3nt: TGTGCCAGCAGCCCATCGGGGGGTGGTGAAAAACTGTTTTTT

j_gene: TRBJ2-1
d_gene: TRBD2
v_gene: TRBV7-9
abundance: -
CDR3aa: CASNLAGRYNEQFF
CDR3nt: TGTGCCAGCAACCTAGCGGGGCGCTACAATGAGCAGTTCTTC

j_gene: TRBJ2-2
d_gene: TRBD2
v_gene: TRBV7-8
abundance: -
CDR3aa: CASSSLAGPGELFF
CDR3nt: TGTGCCAGCAGCTCGTTAGCGGGACCCGGGGAGCTGTTTTTT

j_gene: TRBJ2-2
d_gene: -
v_gene: TRBV25-1
abundance: -
CDR3aa: CASSEWTANTGELFF
CDR3nt: TGTGCCAGCAGTGAATGGACAGCGAACACCGGGGAGCTGTTTTTT

j_gene: TRBJ2-5
d_gene: -
v_gene: TRBV11-3
abundance: -
CDR3aa: CASSLVVGGPREETQYF
CDR3nt: TGTGCCAGCAGCTTAGTGGTGGGGGGGCCCCGAGAAGAGACCCAGTACTTC

j_gene: TRBJ1-2
d_gene: TRBD1
v_gene: TRBV5-1
abundance: -
CDR3aa: CASRRFGTGGNYGYTF
CDR3nt: TGCGCCAGCAGGCGATTCGGGACAGGGGGTAACTATGGCTACACCTTC

j_gene: TRBJ1-2
d_gene: -
v_gene: TRBV9
abundance: -
CDR3aa: CASSPSGGGAYGYTF
CDR3nt: TGTGCCAGCAGCCCATCCGGGGGGGGCGCGTATGGCTACACCTTC

j_gene: TRBJ2-5
d_gene: -
v_gene: TRBV4-1
abundance: -
CDR3aa: CASTSASQETQYF
CDR3nt: TGCGCCAGCACCTCCGCCAGTCAAGAGACCCAGTACTTC

j_gene: TRBJ2-5
d_gene: -
v_gene: TRBV7-9
abundance: -
CDR3aa: CASSPPGGAQETQYF
CDR3nt: TGTGCCAGCAGCCCCCCCGGGGGTGCCCAAGAGACCCAGTACTTC

j_gene: TRBJ1-2
d_gene: TRBD1
v_gene: TRBV15
abundance: -
CDR3aa: CATRTGGSNYGYTF
CDR3nt: TGTGCCACCCGGACAGGGGGCAGTAACTATGGCTACACCTTC